A single sample gave rise to the 8 T cell receptor beta chains below, sequenced in a study of blood T cell repertoires in COVID-19. Method: immunoSEQ multiplex PCR; TCRdb's copy keeps in-frame clones and lacks some. This sample yields 150,000 to 200,000 clones, of which roughly 88% are seen a single time; over 7.5% belongs to the top ten. The sequencing sample was made of peripheral blood. The receptor set was obtained from a woman older than 75 with acute or convalescent COVID-19.

This chain links TRBV9 with TRBJ2-2; TRBD2 matches 11 bases. The CDR3 consists of 15 residues. V lost 6 bases and J lost 6; bases outside the gene matches: 7. Germline CDR1 and CDR2: SGDLS and YYNGEE. The CDR3 DNA reads as TGTGCCAGCAAACCTAGCGGGAGGCCGGCCGGGGAGCTGTTTTTT. Residues: CASKPSGRPAGELFF.

The chain employs TRBV5-1 and TRBJ2-1, with D perhaps TRBD2 (6 bases). Germline CDR1 SGHRS, CDR2 YFSETQ. Trimming shortened V by 2 bases and J by 8 bases, and 20 bases separated the two germline ends. The CDR3 consists of 16 residues. CDR3 sequence (DNA): TGCGCCAGCAGCTTTGAACTAGCCCTGGGTTCCCATGAGCAGTTCTTC. This codes for CASSFELALGSHEQFF. The full variable domain, in which reference TRBV5-1 and TRBJ2-1 provide the parts outside the CDR3, is KAGVTQTPRYLIKTRGQQVTLSCSPISGHRSVSWYQQTPGQGLQFLFEYFSETQRNKGNFPGRFSGRQFSNSRSEMNVSTLELGDSALYLCASSFELALGSHEQFFGPGTRLTVL.

The rearrangement joins TRBV4-1 to TRBJ2-3; a weak D match, TRBD1 (6 bases). With 1 base removed from V and 0 bases from J, the gap between germline ends came to 8 bases. The germline V gene has CDR1 MGHRA and CDR2 YSYEKL. The CDR3 is 15 amino acids. The CDR3 is CASSQGDISTDTQYF. As DNA, the CDR3 is TGCGCCAGCAGCCAAGGGGACATTAGCACAGATACGCAGTATTTT.

The chain carries TRBV7-2 and TRBJ1-1; D is perhaps TRBD1 (5 bases). This CDR3 region has 13 residues. V was clipped by 1 base and J by 8 bases, with 11 bases between them. Germline V gene data show CDR1 as SGHTA and CDR2 as FQGNSA. CDR3 region: CASSLERGEEAFF. DNA for the CDR3: TGTGCCAGCAGCTTAGAAAGGGGTGAGGAAGCTTTCTTT.

This clone was found once. The chain joins TRBV5-4 to TRBJ1-6; D is uncertain. Germline lookup yields CDR1 SGHNT and CDR2 YYREEE (reference sequence). This CDR3 region has 12 residues. V was trimmed by 0 bases and J by 10 bases, leaving 5 bases between them. As DNA, the CDR3 is TGTGCCAGCAGCTTGGATGTATCACCCCTCCACTTT. It codes for CASSLDVSPLHF.

In its sample, this clone was seen a few times. This rearrangement joins TRBV5-4 to TRBJ1-1; D not resolved. Trimming took off 1 base at V and 10 bases at J, with 14 bases between the two ends. Germline CDR1 SGHNT, CDR2 YYREEE (reference sequence). This CDR3 contains 13 residues. The CDR3 DNA sequence: TGTGCCAGCAGCTTGCGGGGAGCGGTGCCAGCTTTCTTT. It encodes CASSLRGAVPAFF.

This chain connects TRBV5-1 to TRBJ1-1; D gene unclear. CDR3 length equals 13 residues. Germline V lookup: CDR1 SGHRS, CDR2 YFSETQ. Trimming took off 4 bases at V and 1 base at J, with 8 bases between the two ends. The CDR3 protein is CASSAYRNTEAFF. CDR3 sequence (DNA): TGCGCCAGCAGCGCTTACAGGAACACTGAAGCTTTCTTT.

The rearrangement links TRBV7-9 to TRBJ1-6; TRBD1 matches 7 bases. V was pared by 5 bases and J by 5 bases, with 3 bases of the junction left unmatched. The CDR3 runs 14 residues. CDR1 SEHNR and CDR2 FQNEAQ come from the germline V gene (reference sequence). The CDR3 nucleotides read TGTGCCAGCAGCGGAGGGACAGATAATTCACCCCTCCACTTT. This sequence encodes CASSGGTDNSPLHF.